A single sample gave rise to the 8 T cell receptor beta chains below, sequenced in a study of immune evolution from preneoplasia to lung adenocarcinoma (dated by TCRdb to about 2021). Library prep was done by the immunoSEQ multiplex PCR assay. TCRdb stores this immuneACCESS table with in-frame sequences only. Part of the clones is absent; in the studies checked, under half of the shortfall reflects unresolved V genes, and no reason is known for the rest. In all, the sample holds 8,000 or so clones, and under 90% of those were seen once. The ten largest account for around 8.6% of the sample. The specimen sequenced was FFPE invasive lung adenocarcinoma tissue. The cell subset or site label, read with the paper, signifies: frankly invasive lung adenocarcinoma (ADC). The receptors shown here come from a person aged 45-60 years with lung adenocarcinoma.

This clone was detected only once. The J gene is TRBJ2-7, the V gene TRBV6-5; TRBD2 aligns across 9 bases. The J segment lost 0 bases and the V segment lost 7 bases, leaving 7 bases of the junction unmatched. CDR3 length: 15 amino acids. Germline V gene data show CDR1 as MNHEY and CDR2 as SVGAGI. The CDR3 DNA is TGTGCCAGCACCCCTAGCGGGGCAAGCTCCTACGAGCAGTACTTC. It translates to CASTPSGASSYEQYF.

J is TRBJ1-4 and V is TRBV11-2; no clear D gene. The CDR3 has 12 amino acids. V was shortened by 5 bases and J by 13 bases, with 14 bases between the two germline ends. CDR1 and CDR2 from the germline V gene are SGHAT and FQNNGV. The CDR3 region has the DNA TGTGCCAGCAGCCCTGGCGGAATTGGACTGTTTTTT. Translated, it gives CASSPGGIGLFF.

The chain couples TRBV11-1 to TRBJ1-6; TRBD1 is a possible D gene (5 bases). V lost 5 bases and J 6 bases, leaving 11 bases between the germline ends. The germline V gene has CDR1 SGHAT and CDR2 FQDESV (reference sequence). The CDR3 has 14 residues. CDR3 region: CASSADTANSPLHF. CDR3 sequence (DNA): TGTGCCAGCAGCGCGGACACGGCTAATTCACCCCTCCACTTT.

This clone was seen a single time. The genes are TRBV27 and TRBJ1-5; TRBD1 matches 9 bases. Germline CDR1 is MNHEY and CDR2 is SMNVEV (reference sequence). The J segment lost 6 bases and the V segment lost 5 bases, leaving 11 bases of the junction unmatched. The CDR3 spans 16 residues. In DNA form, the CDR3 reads TGTGCCAGCAGTCCCTATCCGACAGGGGGTGGTCAGCCCCAGCATTTT. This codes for CASSPYPTGGGQPQHF.

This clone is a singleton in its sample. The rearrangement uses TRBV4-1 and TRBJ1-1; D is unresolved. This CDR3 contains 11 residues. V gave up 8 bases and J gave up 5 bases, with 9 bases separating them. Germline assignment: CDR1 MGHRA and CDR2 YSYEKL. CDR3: CASVLKTEAFF. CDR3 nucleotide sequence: TGCGCCAGCGTATTAAAAACTGAAGCTTTCTTT.

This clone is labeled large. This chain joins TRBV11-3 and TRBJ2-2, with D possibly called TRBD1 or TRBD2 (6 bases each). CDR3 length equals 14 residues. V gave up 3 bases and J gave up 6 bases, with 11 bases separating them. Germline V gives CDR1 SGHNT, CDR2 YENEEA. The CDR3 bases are TGTGCCAGCAGCTTCCTAGGGGGGTCCGGGGAGCTGTTTTTT. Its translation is CASSFLGGSGELFF. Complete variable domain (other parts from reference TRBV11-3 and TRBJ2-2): EAGVVQSPRYKIIEKKQPVAFWCNPISGHNTLYWYLQNLGQGPELLIRYENEEAVDDSQLPKDRFSAERLKGVDSTLKIQPAELGDSAVYLCASSFLGGSGELFFGEGSRLTVL.

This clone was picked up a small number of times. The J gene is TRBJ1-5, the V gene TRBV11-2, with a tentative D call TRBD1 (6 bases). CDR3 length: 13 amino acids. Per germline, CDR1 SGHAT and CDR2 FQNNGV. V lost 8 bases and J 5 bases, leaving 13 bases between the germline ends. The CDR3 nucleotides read TGTGCCAGCTCCGGACAGAGTGATCAGCCCCAGCATTTT. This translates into CASSGQSDQPQHF.

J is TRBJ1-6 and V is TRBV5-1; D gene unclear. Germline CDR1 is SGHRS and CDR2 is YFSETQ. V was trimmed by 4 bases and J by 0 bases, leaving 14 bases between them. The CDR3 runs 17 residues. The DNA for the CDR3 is TGCGCCAGCAGCCCCTCGGACCAGAGCTCCTATAATTCACCCCTCCACTTT. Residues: CASSPSDQSSYNSPLHF.